A single sample is the source of the 32 T cell receptor beta chains below, sequenced in a study of CD8 T cells in Susac syndrome. Roughly 0.45 to 1 ug RNA was reverse transcribed with random hexamers. TCRdb re-called the immunoSEQ multiplex PCR reads through MiXCR, storing one row per CDR3 protein. The sample comprises about 130,000 distinct CDR3 sequences, around 94% of which are singletons, and more than 0.2% rests with the top ten. The sequenced sample consisted of CD8+ T cells from PBMCs. The source of these receptors is a human donor with Susac syndrome.

In this sample, this clonotype turned up once. The chain employs TRBV12-3 or TRBV12-4 and TRBJ2-2, with TRBD1 as a possible D gene (5 bases). V was cut by 5 bases and J by 5 bases, with 9 bases left in between. The CDR3 sequence is 13 residues long. CDR3 sequence (DNA): TGTGCCAGCAGTCTACAGGCGACCGGGGAGCTGTTTTTT. Protein sequence: CASSLQATGELFF.

CDR3 DNA: TGTGCCTGGAGTCACGGACTAGCGGCCACAGATACGCAGTATTTT. This translates into CAWSHGLAATDTQYF. The chain joins TRBV30 to TRBJ2-3; 10 positions match TRBD2. The V and J ends lost 2 bases and 2 bases, in that order; junction bases with no gene match: 4. The germline gives CDR1 GTSNPN, CDR2 SVGIG (reference sequence). The CDR3 is 15 amino acids.

The chain carries TRBV6-5 and TRBJ2-7; 9 bases are a match to TRBD2. The CDR3 covers 16 residues. Germline CDR1 reads MNHEY; CDR2 reads SVGAGI. Losses at the gene ends were 0 bases for V and 2 bases for J; bases not matched to a gene: 5. Here the CDR3 reads CASSYSIGGRAYEQYF. The CDR3 DNA reads TGTGCCAGCAGTTACTCGATCGGCGGGAGGGCCTACGAGCAGTACTTC.

The CDR3 loop reads CASSEGATVEQFF. In DNA form, the CDR3 reads TGTGCCAGCAGTGAAGGAGCGACTGTGGAGCAGTTCTTC. The rearrangement uses TRBV2 and TRBJ2-1; unclear D gene. V lost 1 base, J lost 10 bases, and 11 bases lay in between. The germline gives CDR1 SNHLY, CDR2 FYNNEI. CDR3 length: 13 residues.

This chain connects TRBV5-4 to TRBJ2-2; 10 positions match TRBD1. V lost 4 bases and J lost 3; bases outside the gene matches: 3. Germline V gene sequence: CDR1 SGHNT, CDR2 YYREEE (reference sequence). The CDR3 sequence is 15 residues long. CDR3 sequence (DNA): TGTGCCAGCAGCGGGGGACAGGGGTACACCGGGGAGCTGTTTTTT. It translates to CASSGGQGYTGELFF.

The J gene is TRBJ2-5, the V gene TRBV15; D not certain. The CDR3 extends over 13 amino acids. V was trimmed by 8 bases and J by 0 bases, leaving 10 bases between them. CDR1 LNHNV and CDR2 YYDKDF come from the germline V gene (reference sequence). The DNA for the CDR3 is TGTGCCACCCGAACGGCGGACCAAGAGACCCAGTACTTC. Its protein is CATRTADQETQYF.

The rearrangement links TRBV25-1 to TRBJ2-3; D possibly corresponds to TRBD1 (6 bases). Germline lookup yields CDR1 MGHDK and CDR2 SYGVNS. The CDR3 contains 15 residues. Trimming took 3 bases from V and 4 from J, leaving 14 bases between them. CDR3 sequence reads: CASSETHPGADTQYF. The CDR3 DNA reads TGTGCCAGCAGTGAGACCCACCCAGGGGCAGATACGCAGTATTTT.

V and J are TRBV6-5 and TRBJ1-5; D is uncertain. Per the germline V gene, CDR1 is MNHEY and CDR2 is SVGAGI. This CDR3 comprises 11 residues. Trimming cost V 5 bases and J 5 bases, with 4 bases left between them. CDR3 coding DNA: TGTGCCAGCAGTACCTATCAGCCCCAGCATTTT. This encodes CASSTYQPQHF.

The rearrangement joins TRBV30 to TRBJ1-1; D is ambiguous. Germline V gene sequence: CDR1 GTSNPN, CDR2 SVGIG (reference sequence). V gave up 0 bases and J gave up 1 base, with 6 bases separating them. CDR3 length equals 13 residues. The CDR3 sequence: CAWSVRENTEAFF. The CDR3 DNA is TGTGCCTGGAGTGTACGGGAGAACACTGAAGCTTTCTTT. Using reference TRBV30 and TRBJ1-1 for the parts outside the CDR3, the full variable domain is SQTIHQWPATLVQPVGSPLSLECTVEGTSNPNLYWYRQAAGRGLQLLFYSVGIGQISSEVPQNLSASRPQDRQFILSSKKLLLSDSGFYLCAWSVRENTEAFFGQGTRLTVV.

V is TRBV9 and J is TRBJ2-7, with D hard to call. The CDR3 has 14 residues. V was trimmed by 0 bases and J by 5 bases, leaving 12 bases between them. CDR1 SGDLS and CDR2 YYNGEE come from the germline V gene. The CDR3 protein is CASSVEGLTDEQYF. CDR3 DNA sequence: TGTGCCAGCAGCGTAGAAGGCCTAACGGACGAGCAGTACTTC.

The rearrangement links TRBV20-1 to TRBJ2-5; 9 positions match TRBD2. The CDR3 is made up of 14 amino acids. J was trimmed by 5 bases and V by 1 base; bases with no gene match: 5. Germline V gives CDR1 DFQATT, CDR2 SNEGSKA (reference sequence). For the CDR3, the DNA is TGCAGTGCTAGAGGGCCTAGCGGGATCGAGACCCAGTACTTC. Translating gives CSARGPSGIETQYF.

This clonotype was seen only once. The chain links TRBV20-1 to TRBJ2-7; 8 bases line up with TRBD1. Germline V gives CDR1 DFQATT, CDR2 SNEGSKA (reference sequence). This CDR3 comprises 14 residues. V trimming: 6 bases; J trimming: 5 bases; junction bases outside the gene matches: 12. Here the CDR3 reads CSANPGQGNNEQYF. Written as DNA, the CDR3 is TGCAGTGCCAACCCCGGACAGGGTAACAACGAGCAGTACTTC.

The V gene is TRBV7-9, the J gene TRBJ2-7; TRBD2 matches 8 bases. This CDR3 spans 15 amino acids. The J segment lost 4 bases and the V segment lost 2 bases, leaving 7 bases of the junction unmatched. CDR1 and CDR2 (germline): SEHNR, FQNEAQ (reference sequence). CDR3 in DNA: TGTGCCAGCAGCTTATCGAGCGGGAGCGGTTACGAGCAGTACTTC. Protein: CASSLSSGSGYEQYF.

This chain joins TRBV9 and TRBJ1-5; no reliable D call. The CDR3 has 13 amino acids. The germline V gene encodes CDR1 SGDLS and CDR2 YYNGEE. V shed 3 bases and J shed 3 bases, with 7 bases lying between them. CDR3 amino acids: CASSAGDNQPQHF. DNA of the CDR3: TGTGCCAGCAGCGCCGGGGACAATCAGCCCCAGCATTTT.

A single count supports this clonotype. The chain employs TRBV6-1 and TRBJ2-7; the match to TRBD1 covers 11 bases. The CDR3 has 13 residues. Germline V gene lookup returns CDR1 MNHNS and CDR2 SASEGT. V was pared by 6 bases and J by 3 bases, with 1 base of the junction left unmatched. Written as DNA, the CDR3 is TGTGCCAGCAGAGGGACAGGGGGCTACGAGCAGTACTTC. Protein product: CASRGTGGYEQYF.

The chain uses TRBV12-3 or TRBV12-4 and TRBJ2-1; perhaps TRBD2 as D (5 bases). With 3 bases removed from V and 0 bases from J, the gap between germline ends came to 18 bases. The CDR3 is 18 residues long. The CDR3 coding sequence is TGTGCCAGCAGTTTGCCAGCTAGCTCCACAAGCTCCTACAATGAGCAGTTCTTC. Translation: CASSLPASSTSSYNEQFF.

The rearrangement uses TRBV25-1 and TRBJ2-1, with TRBD2 identical over 12 bases. The germline V gene has CDR1 MGHDK and CDR2 SYGVNS. V trimming: 5 bases; J trimming: 5 bases; junction bases outside the gene matches: 19. This CDR3 comprises 20 residues. CDR3 in DNA: TGTGCCAGCAGTTTCTACCGGGACAGGGAGACTAGCGGGGGTAACAATGAGCAGTTCTTC. This sequence encodes CASSFYRDRETSGGNNEQFF.

The V gene is TRBV9, the J gene TRBJ1-5; D uncertain. V was clipped by 0 bases and J by 1 base, with 8 bases between them. There are 15 residues in the CDR3. Germline lookup yields CDR1 SGDLS and CDR2 YYNGEE. The chain's CDR3 is CASSVAGQSNQPQHF. CDR3 coding DNA: TGTGCCAGCAGCGTAGCTGGCCAGAGCAATCAGCCCCAGCATTTT.

The V call is TRBV20-1, the J call TRBJ2-1; 7 bases fit TRBD1. Trimming at V came to 5 bases and at J to 2 bases, leaving 9 bases not matched to a gene. CDR3 length: 15 residues. Germline V gene lookup returns CDR1 DFQATT and CDR2 SNEGSKA (reference sequence). This chain's CDR3 is CSAPLNRGTYNEQFF. CDR3 bases: TGCAGTGCTCCACTCAACAGGGGTACCTACAATGAGCAGTTCTTC.

The V gene is TRBV7-8, the J gene TRBJ2-3, with D unclear. CDR1 is SGHVS and CDR2 is FQNEAQ in the germline V gene. The CDR3 spans 16 residues. The V end was cut by 5 bases, the J end by 3 bases, with 18 bases between. CDR3 region: CASSIPKATGTDTQYF. Here the CDR3 DNA reads TGTGCCAGCAGCATACCGAAAGCCACTGGGACAGATACGCAGTATTTT.

The chain employs TRBV27 and TRBJ2-5, with 11 bases matching TRBD1. CDR1 and CDR2 (germline): MNHEY, SMNVEV (reference sequence). This CDR3 spans 15 amino acids. Trimming removed 4 bases from V and 7 bases from J; junction bases left unmatched: 8. The CDR3 protein is CASSSGTGGIGTQYF. Written as DNA, the CDR3 is TGTGCCAGCAGTTCAGGGACAGGGGGGATCGGGACCCAGTACTTC.

This chain uses TRBV15 with TRBJ2-2; D perhaps matches TRBD2 (5 bases). This CDR3 region has 14 residues. Trimming removed 0 bases at V and 5 bases at J, with 7 bases between. CDR1 is LNHNV and CDR2 is YYDKDF in the germline V gene (reference sequence). CDR3 sequence reads: CATSRDGETGELFF. The CDR3 nucleotides read TGTGCCACCAGCAGAGATGGGGAGACCGGGGAGCTGTTTTTT.

This chain links TRBV7-9 with TRBJ2-7; a weak D match, TRBD1 (5 bases). V was pared by 5 bases and J by 6 bases, with 14 bases between. This CDR3 has 13 residues. Germline CDR1 reads SEHNR; CDR2 reads FQNEAQ (reference sequence). Here the CDR3 reads CASSPGGASEQYF. CDR3 DNA: TGTGCCAGCAGCCCCGGTGGGGCGTCCGAGCAGTACTTC.

V and J are TRBV20-1 and TRBJ1-2; 7 bases match TRBD1. Looked up from germline, CDR1 is DFQATT and CDR2 is SNEGSKA (reference sequence). This CDR3 has 12 amino acids. The V gene end was trimmed by 2 bases and the J gene end by 3 bases; junction bases not matched to a gene: 0. In nucleotides, the CDR3 is TGCAGTGCTAGACAGGGGGACTATGGCTACACCTTC. Protein: CSARQGDYGYTF.

V is TRBV30 and J is TRBJ1-1; D not certain. With 3 bases removed from V and 2 bases from J, the gap between germline ends came to 10 bases. This CDR3 is 13 amino acids long. Germline values: CDR1 GTSNPN, CDR2 SVGIG (reference sequence). The CDR3 DNA sequence: TGTGCCTGGAGCCGGCGATCAAACACTGAAGCTTTCTTT. Protein product: CAWSRRSNTEAFF.

This chain links TRBV20-1 with TRBJ2-7, with TRBD2 identical over 9 bases. Looked up from germline, CDR1 is DFQATT and CDR2 is SNEGSKA (reference sequence). CDR3 length: 17 residues. J was trimmed by 0 bases and V by 6 bases; bases with no gene match: 15. The CDR3 DNA is TGCAGTGCCCTCAGTGATTCCTGGACTAGCGACTCCTACGAGCAGTACTTC. Encoded protein: CSALSDSWTSDSYEQYF.

V and J are TRBV7-9 and TRBJ1-2; D possibly corresponds to TRBD1 (5 bases). V was clipped by 5 bases and J by 3 bases, with 19 bases between them. The CDR3 extends over 16 amino acids. Per the germline V gene, CDR1 is SEHNR and CDR2 is FQNEAQ (reference sequence). The DNA of the CDR3 is TGTGCCAGCAGCCGGGGAGGTGGAGGGGACGACTATGGCTACACCTTC. Translated: CASSRGGGGDDYGYTF.

The CDR3: CASSSLAGGPVDTQYF. CDR3 DNA sequence: TGTGCCAGCAGTTCACTAGCGGGGGGGCCGGTAGATACGCAGTATTTT. J is TRBJ2-3 and V is TRBV27; 13 bases match TRBD2. After removal of 4 bases from V and 5 bases from J, the junction contained 6 bases not matched to a gene. The CDR3 loop spans 16 amino acids. The V gene's germline CDR1 is MNHEY and CDR2 SMNVEV (reference sequence).

Here the CDR3 reads CASSSYSARRDTGELFF. DNA of the CDR3: TGCGCCAGCAGCTCTTACTCAGCCCGAAGGGACACCGGGGAGCTGTTTTTT. The chain combines TRBV5-1 with TRBJ2-2; D remains ambiguous. Germline assignment: CDR1 SGHRS and CDR2 YFSETQ. The CDR3 totals 17 residues. V shed 3 bases and J shed 3 bases, with 18 bases lying between them.

The chain joins TRBV7-3 to TRBJ1-4; TRBD1 agrees at 10 bases. This CDR3 has 17 amino acids. Germline V gives CDR1 SGHTA, CDR2 FQGTGA. V dropped 5 bases and J dropped 3; count of bases not matched to a gene: 9. In nucleotides, the CDR3 is TGTGCCAGCAGCGGACCGGGACAGGGGATTTCTAATGAAAAACTGTTTTTT. This gives the protein CASSGPGQGISNEKLFF.

This clonotype occurred once. The CDR3 coding sequence is TGTGCCGGGGGTTTAGATCAGCCCCAGCATTTT. This encodes CAGGLDQPQHF. The chain is built from TRBV19 and TRBJ1-5; a weak D match, TRBD1 (5 bases). The CDR3 is made up of 11 amino acids. The ends were cut back, 11 bases at V and 5 bases at J, with 10 bases in the middle. Germline V gene data show CDR1 as LNHDA and CDR2 as SQIVND (reference sequence). Using reference TRBV19 and TRBJ1-5 for the parts outside the CDR3, the full variable domain is DGGITQSPKYLFRKEGQNVTLSCEQNLNHDAMYWYRQDPGQGLRLIYYSQIVNDFQKGDIAEGYSVSREKKESFPLTVTSAQKNPTAFYLCAGGLDQPQHFGDGTRLSIL.

CDR3 coding DNA: TGTGCCACCAGCAGAGATAGGAACAATGAGCAGTTCTTC. Its translation: CATSRDRNNEQFF. The rearrangement links TRBV15 to TRBJ2-1; D remains ambiguous. The CDR3 totals 13 residues. V was trimmed by 0 bases and J by 5 bases, leaving 5 bases between them. Germline assignment: CDR1 LNHNV and CDR2 YYDKDF (reference sequence).